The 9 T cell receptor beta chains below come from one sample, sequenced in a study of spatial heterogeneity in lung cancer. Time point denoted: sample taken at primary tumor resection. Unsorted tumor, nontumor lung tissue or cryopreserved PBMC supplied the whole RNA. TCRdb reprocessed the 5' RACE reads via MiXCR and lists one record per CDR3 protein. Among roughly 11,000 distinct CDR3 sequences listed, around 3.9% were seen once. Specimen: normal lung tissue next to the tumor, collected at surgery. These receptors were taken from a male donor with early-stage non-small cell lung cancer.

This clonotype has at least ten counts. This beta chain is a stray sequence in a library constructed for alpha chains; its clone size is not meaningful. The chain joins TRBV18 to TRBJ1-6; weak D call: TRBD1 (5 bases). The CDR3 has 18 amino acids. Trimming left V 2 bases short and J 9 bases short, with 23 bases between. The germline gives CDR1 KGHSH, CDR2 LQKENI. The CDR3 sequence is CASSPFPYQQGPVSPLHF. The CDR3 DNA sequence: TGTGCCAGCTCACCATTTCCTTATCAGCAGGGTCCGGTTTCACCCCTCCACTTT.

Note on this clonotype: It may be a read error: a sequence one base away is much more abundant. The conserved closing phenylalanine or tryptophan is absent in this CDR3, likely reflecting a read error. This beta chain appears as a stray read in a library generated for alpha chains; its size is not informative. The CDR3: CASTWSGRLNTGELFS. In DNA, the CDR3 is TGTGCCAGCACTTGGTCAGGGAGGTTGAACACCGGGGAGCTGTTTTCT. The V and J genes are TRBV27 and TRBJ2-2; maybe TRBD2 (6 bases). V gave up 7 bases and J gave up 1 base, with 16 bases separating them. This CDR3 region has 16 residues. Per the germline V gene, CDR1 is MNHEY and CDR2 is SMNVEV (reference sequence).

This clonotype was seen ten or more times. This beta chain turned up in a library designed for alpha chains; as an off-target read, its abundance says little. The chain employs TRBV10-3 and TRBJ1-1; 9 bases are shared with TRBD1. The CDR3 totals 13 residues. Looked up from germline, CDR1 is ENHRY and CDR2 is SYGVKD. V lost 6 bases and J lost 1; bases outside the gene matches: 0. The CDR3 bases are TGTGCCATCAGGGACAGGGGGAACACTGAAGCTTTCTTT. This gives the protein CAIRDRGNTEAFF.

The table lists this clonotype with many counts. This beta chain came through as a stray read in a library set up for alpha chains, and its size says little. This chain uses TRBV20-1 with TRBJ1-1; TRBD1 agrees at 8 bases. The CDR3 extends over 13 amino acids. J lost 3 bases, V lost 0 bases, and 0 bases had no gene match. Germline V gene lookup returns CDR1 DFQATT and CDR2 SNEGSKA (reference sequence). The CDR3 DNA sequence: TGCAGTGCTAGAGAACAGGGGGACACTGAAGCTTTCTTT. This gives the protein CSAREQGDTEAFF.

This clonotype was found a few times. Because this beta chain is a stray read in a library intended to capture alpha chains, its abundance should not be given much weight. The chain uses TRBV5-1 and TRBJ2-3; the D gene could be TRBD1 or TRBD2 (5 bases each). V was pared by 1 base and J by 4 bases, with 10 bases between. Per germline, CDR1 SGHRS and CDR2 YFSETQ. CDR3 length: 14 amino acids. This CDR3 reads CASSLTVGADTQYF. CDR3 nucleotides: TGCGCCAGCAGCTTGACCGTGGGGGCAGATACGCAGTATTTT.

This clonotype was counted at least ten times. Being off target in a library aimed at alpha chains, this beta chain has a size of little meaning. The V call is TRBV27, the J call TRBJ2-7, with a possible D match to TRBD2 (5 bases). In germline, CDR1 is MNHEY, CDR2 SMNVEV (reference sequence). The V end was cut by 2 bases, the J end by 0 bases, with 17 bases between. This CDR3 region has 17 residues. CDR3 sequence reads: CASSLKGTAEISYEQYF. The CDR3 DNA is TGTGCCAGCAGTTTAAAGGGAACAGCGGAGATCTCCTACGAGCAGTACTTC.

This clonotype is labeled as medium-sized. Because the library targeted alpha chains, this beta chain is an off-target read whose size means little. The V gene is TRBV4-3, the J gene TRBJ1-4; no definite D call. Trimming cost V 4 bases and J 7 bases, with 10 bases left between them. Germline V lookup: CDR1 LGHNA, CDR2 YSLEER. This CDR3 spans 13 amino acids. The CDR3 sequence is CASSRDLGEKLFF. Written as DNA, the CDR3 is TGCGCCAGCAGCCGGGATCTTGGTGAAAAACTGTTTTTT.

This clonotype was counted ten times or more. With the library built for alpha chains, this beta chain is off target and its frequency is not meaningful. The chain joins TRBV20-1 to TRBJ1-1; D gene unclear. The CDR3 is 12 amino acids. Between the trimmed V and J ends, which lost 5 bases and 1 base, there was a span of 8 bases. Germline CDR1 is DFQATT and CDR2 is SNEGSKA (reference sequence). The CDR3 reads CSAVRGNTEAFF. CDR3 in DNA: TGCAGTGCTGTCCGAGGGAACACTGAAGCTTTCTTT.

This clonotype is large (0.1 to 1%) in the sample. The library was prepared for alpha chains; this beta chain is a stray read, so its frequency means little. CDR3 DNA sequence: TGCAGTGTTCCGGGACAGGGCAATTCCAAAAACATTCAGTACTTC. Protein product: CSVPGQGNSKNIQYF. This chain links TRBV20-1 with TRBJ2-4; TRBD1 aligns across 9 bases. CDR3 size: 15 residues. Losses at the gene ends were 7 bases for V and 2 bases for J; bases not matched to a gene: 9. Germline CDR1 is DFQATT and CDR2 is SNEGSKA (reference sequence).